These T cell receptor beta chains were read from a single sample in a study of blood T cell repertoires in COVID-19. Produced via immunoSEQ multiplex PCR; TCRdb's table is partial and in-frame only. The profile shows 110,000 to 150,000 clones, roughly four fifths of them singletons. Sequenced: peripheral blood. These receptors were taken from an elderly man with acute or convalescent COVID-19. The CDR3 runs from the conserved cysteine through the conserved F or W. The D gene is left open where the match is weak. A clone size is listed for some rows: how often the clone was seen (once, few, many), or a class if it is expanded.

J gene	V gene	D gene	clone size	CDR3 DNA	CDR3 protein
TRBJ2-7	TRBV12-3/TRBV12-4	TRBD1	-	TGTGCCAGCAGTTTTGACAGGGTTTTGGGGCAGTACTTC	CASSFDRVLGQYF
TRBJ1-4	TRBV5-1	-	-	TGCGCCAGCAGCTTGAGCACAGGGTCCTCTAATGAAAAACTGTTTTTT	CASSLSTGSSNEKLFF
TRBJ1-5	TRBV2	TRBD1	-	TGTGCCAGCAGGATACAGGGGAGGCAGCCCCAGCATTTT	CASRIQGRQPQHF
TRBJ1-2	TRBV7-2	TRBD1	-	TGTGCCAGCAGCCCGTCACCGGGACAGGGCCGAGGCTACACCTTC	CASSPSPGQGRGYTF
TRBJ2-1	TRBV18	TRBD2	-	TGTGCCAGCTCACTCGGACTAGCGGGTAACAATGAGCAGTTCTTC	CASSLGLAGNNEQFF
TRBJ1-2	TRBV5-1	-	-	TGCGCCAGCAGCCCCTGGGACTCTAACTATGGCTACACCTTC	CASSPWDSNYGYTF
TRBJ2-7	TRBV14	TRBD1	few	TGTGCCAGCAGCCAAGGGCAAAGGACAGGGTTGTACGAGCAGTACTTC	CASSQGQRTGLYEQYF
TRBJ1-1	TRBV30	-	-	TGTGCCTGGAGTGGGGGGGCGGGGGGCCCGTTGAACACTGAAGCTTTCTTT	CAWSGGAGGPLNTEAFF
TRBJ1-6	TRBV15	-	-	TGTGCCACCAGCAGAGAGGCCAACAGAGGGAGTTCACCCCTCCACTTT	CATSREANRGSSPLHF
TRBJ2-7	TRBV7-9	-	once	TGTGCCAGCAGCTTTGGGGGAGGGGGACTCTACGAGCAGTACTTC	CASSFGGGGLYEQYF
TRBJ2-5	TRBV28	TRBD1	once	TGTGCCAGCAGGAACCAACCGGGACAGGGGGCTGGAGAGACCCAGTACTTC	CASRNQPGQGAGETQYF
TRBJ2-2	TRBV12-3/TRBV12-4	-	-	TGTGCCAGCAGTACTCGAGGCACCGGGGAGCTGTTTTTT	CASSTRGTGELFF
TRBJ1-2	TRBV7-9	-	-	TGTGCCAGCAGCAGCCCACAGGGTAACTATGGCTACACCTTC	CASSSPQGNYGYTF
TRBJ1-4	TRBV7-9	-	once	TGTGCCAGCAGCCTTCCCCCCGATGAAAAACTGTTTTTT	CASSLPPDEKLFF
TRBJ1-1	TRBV4-2	-	-	TGTGCCAGCAGCCCTACCGGGGGAATGAACACTGAAGCTTTCTTT	CASSPTGGMNTEAFF
TRBJ1-5	TRBV2	-	-	TGTGCCAGCGGAACAGGTAGTTGGAGTCAGCCCCAGCATTTT	CASGTGSWSQPQHF
TRBJ1-4	TRBV28	-	-	TGTGCCAGCAGTTATTCAGGTGGCAATGAAAAACTGTTTTTT	CASSYSGGNEKLFF
TRBJ2-7	TRBV5-1	-	-	TGCGCCAGCAGCTTGGTCGGTAACTACGAGCAGTACTTC	CASSLVGNYEQYF
TRBJ1-2	TRBV4-3	-	-	TGCGCCAGCAGCCAAGTACAGGGATGGGGCTACACCTTC	CASSQVQGWGYTF
TRBJ1-2	TRBV2	TRBD1	-	TGTGCCAGCAGTCGAGACAGGGAAGCTAACTATGGCTACACCTTC	CASSRDREANYGYTF
TRBJ2-7	TRBV9	TRBD1	-	TGTGCCAGCAGCGAACGGGACAGATCCTACGAGCAGTACTTC	CASSERDRSYEQYF
TRBJ2-7	TRBV2	TRBD1	-	TGTGCCAGCAGTTTTGGGACAGGACGCCCCTACGAGCAGTACTTC	CASSFGTGRPYEQYF
TRBJ2-1	TRBV6-5	-	-	TGTGCCAGCAGTTACTCTCTAGGGGGGGTGGGTGAGCAGTTCTTC	CASSYSLGGVGEQFF
TRBJ1-3	TRBV28	-	few	TGTGCCAGCTGGTCGGGGGAGGACCGAAACACCATATATTTT	CASWSGEDRNTIYF
TRBJ2-2	TRBV5-4	TRBD2	-	TGTGCCAGCAGCTTTACTAGCGGGGAGAACACCGGGGAGCTGTTTTTT	CASSFTSGENTGELFF
TRBJ1-1	TRBV15	TRBD1	-	TGTGCCACCAGCAGAGCCCAGGGGGCCACTGAAGCTTTCTTT	CATSRAQGATEAFF
TRBJ1-6	TRBV5-8	-	few	TGTGCCAGCAGCTCACGAACCTCGACAAATTCACCCCTCCACTTT	CASSSRTSTNSPLHF
TRBJ1-6	TRBV5-1	TRBD1	-	TGCGCCAGCAGCTCGAAGACAGGGGGAGAGTCACCCCTCCACTTT	CASSSKTGGESPLHF
TRBJ2-7	TRBV15	TRBD1	-	TGTGCCACCCCCTTTAGGACAGGGGACCACGAGCAGTACTTC	CATPFRTGDHEQYF
TRBJ2-7	TRBV7-2	TRBD1	-	TGTGCCAGCAGCTTACCAACAGGGGGGTACGCCGAGCAGTACTTC	CASSLPTGGYAEQYF
TRBJ1-2	TRBV10-2	-	-	TGCGCCAGCAGTGCCGCAGGGTATATGGGCTACACCTTC	CASSAAGYMGYTF
TRBJ2-7	TRBV30	-	-	TGTGCCTGGAGTGACAAATTATACGAGCAGTACTTC	CAWSDKLYEQYF